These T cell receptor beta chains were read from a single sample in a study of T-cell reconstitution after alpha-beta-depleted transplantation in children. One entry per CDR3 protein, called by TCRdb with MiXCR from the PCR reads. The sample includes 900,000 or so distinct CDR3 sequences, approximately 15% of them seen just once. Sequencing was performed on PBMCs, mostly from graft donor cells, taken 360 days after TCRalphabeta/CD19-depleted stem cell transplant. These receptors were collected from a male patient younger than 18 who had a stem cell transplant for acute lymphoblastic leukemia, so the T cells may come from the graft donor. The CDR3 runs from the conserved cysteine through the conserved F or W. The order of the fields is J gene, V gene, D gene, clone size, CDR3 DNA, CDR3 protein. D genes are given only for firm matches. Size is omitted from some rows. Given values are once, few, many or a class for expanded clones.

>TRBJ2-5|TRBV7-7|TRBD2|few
TGTGCCAGCAGCCTCGGACTAGCGGGAGGGAAAGAGACCCAGTACTTC
CASSLGLAGGKETQYF
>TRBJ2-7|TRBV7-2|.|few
TGTGCCAGCAGTTCGGTTCCCGGGAGCTCCTACGAGCAGTACTTC
CASSSVPGSSYEQYF
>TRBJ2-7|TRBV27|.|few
TGTGCCAGCAGTTTCGGCGGTGGCCGGGGGTACGAGCAGTACTTC
CASSFGGGRGYEQYF
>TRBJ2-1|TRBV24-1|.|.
TGTGCCACCAGTGATTCAGGAGAGACAGGAACCAATGAGCAGTTCTTC
CATSDSGETGTNEQFF
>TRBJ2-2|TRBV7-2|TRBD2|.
TGTGCCAGCAGCTTATCCGGACTAGCGGGGTTCCCCGGGGAGCTGTTTTTT
CASSLSGLAGFPGELFF
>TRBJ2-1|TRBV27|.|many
TGTGCCAGCAGTTTCGAGGGGCAGGGTATCGATGAGCAGTTCTTC
CASSFEGQGIDEQFF
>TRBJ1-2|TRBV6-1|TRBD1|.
TGTGCCAGCAGGGAACGGGACAGGGATGGCTACACCTTC
CASRERDRDGYTF
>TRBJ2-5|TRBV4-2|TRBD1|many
TGTGCCAGCAGCCACCTGGACAGGGGAGAGACCCAGTACTTC
CASSHLDRGETQYF
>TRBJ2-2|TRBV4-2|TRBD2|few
TGTGCCAGCAGCCAAGTAGCGGGAGGTCACACCGGGGAGCTGTTTTTT
CASSQVAGGHTGELFF
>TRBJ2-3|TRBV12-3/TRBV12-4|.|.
TGTGCCAGCAGTTTAAGGGGGGCGGGAGATACGCAGTATTTT
CASSLRGAGDTQYF
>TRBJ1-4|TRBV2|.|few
TGTGCCAGCAGCAAGGGTGGATATGGAAAACTGTTTTTT
CASSKGGYGKLFF
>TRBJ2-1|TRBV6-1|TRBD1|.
TGTGCCAGCAGTCGATCCGGGACAGGGGGGCGCAATGAGCAGTTCTTC
CASSRSGTGGRNEQFF
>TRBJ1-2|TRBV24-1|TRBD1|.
TGTGCCACCAGTGATTCCCCGGCCGGGACAGCTTATGGCTACACCTTC
CATSDSPAGTAYGYTF
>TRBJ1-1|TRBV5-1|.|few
TGCGCCAGCAGCTTGAACAGTAAATCTGAAGCTTTCTTT
CASSLNSKSEAFF
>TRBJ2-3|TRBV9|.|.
TGTGCCAGCAGCGTAGAAGGCCATGCAGATACGCAGTATTTT
CASSVEGHADTQYF
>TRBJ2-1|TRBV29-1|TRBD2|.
TGCAGCGTTGTACTAGCGGGCGAGCAGTTCTTC
CSVVLAGEQFF
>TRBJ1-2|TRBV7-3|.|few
TGTGCCAGCAGCTTATGGGACGGCTATGGCTACACCTTC
CASSLWDGYGYTF
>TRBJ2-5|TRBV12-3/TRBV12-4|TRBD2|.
TGTGCCAGCACCCAGGGACTAGCGGGAGGCGGTGAGACCCAGTACTTC
CASTQGLAGGGETQYF
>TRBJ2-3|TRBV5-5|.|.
TGTGCCAGCAGCCTAACAGGCCTTGATTACACAGATACGCAGTATTTT
CASSLTGLDYTDTQYF